This TCR beta chain was captured in a study of T cells in Graves' hyperthyroidism and ophthalmopathy. Stable disease denoted Graves' hyperthyroidism without ophthalmopathy progression within 18 months. Exclusion followed for patients with uncontrolled infection, other autoimmune disease, pregnancy or lactation. Orbital computed tomography, thyroid ultrasound, serum thyroxine and TRAb, and clinical symptoms together informed the diagnoses. The CDR3 regions of TCR beta were amplified from RNA transcripts. Using the HTBI primer set, a first-round RT-PCR was run on the TCR CDR3. TCRdb reprocessed the multiplex PCR reads with MiXCR, giving one entry per CDR3 protein. Of around 760,000 distinct CDR3 sequences detected, 35% appear once; the ten largest clones hold around 30%. With regard to this clonotype: Since a much larger clone is just one base distant, this may be a read error.

CDR1 is SGHTA and CDR2 is FQGNSA in the germline V gene. The CDR3 runs 13 residues. The chain combines TRBV7-2 with TRBJ1-2; D not resolved. This clonotype was obtained from a woman aged 40 to 50 with Graves' hyperthyroidism. The specimen was blood. CDR3 coding DNA: TGTGCCAACAGCTTAGCGCAAATGGGGGGCTACACCTTC. Its translation: CANSLAQMGGYTF.